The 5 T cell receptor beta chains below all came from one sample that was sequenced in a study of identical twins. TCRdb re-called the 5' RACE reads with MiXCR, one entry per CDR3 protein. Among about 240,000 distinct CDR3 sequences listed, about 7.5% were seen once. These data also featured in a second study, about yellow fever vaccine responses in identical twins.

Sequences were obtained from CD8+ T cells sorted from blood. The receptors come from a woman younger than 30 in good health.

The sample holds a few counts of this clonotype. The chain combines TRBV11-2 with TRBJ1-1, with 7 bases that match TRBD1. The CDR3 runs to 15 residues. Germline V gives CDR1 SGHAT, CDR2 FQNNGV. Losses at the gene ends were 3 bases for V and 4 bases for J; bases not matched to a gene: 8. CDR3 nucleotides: TGTGCCAGCAGCTTTGTAGGGGGCGCGAGCACTGAAGCTTTCTTT. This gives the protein CASSFVGGASTEAFF.

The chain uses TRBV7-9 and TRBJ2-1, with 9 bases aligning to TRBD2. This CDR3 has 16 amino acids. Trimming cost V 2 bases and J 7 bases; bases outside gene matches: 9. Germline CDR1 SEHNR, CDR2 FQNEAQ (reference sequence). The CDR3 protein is CASSLRLAGALNEQFF. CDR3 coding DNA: TGTGCCAGCAGCTTACGGTTAGCGGGAGCACTTAATGAGCAGTTCTTC.

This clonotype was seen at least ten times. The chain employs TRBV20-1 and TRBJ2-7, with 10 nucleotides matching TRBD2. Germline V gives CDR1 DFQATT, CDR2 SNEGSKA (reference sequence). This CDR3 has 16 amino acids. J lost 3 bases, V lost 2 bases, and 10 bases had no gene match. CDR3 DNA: TGCAGTGCTAGACCCCGGGGAGCGGGAGGGTTCTACGAGCAGTACTTC. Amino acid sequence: CSARPRGAGGFYEQYF.

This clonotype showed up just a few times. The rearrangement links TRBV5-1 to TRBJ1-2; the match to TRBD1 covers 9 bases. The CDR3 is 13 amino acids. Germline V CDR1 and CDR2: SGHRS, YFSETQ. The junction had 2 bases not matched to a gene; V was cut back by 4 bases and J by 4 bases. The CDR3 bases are TGCGCCAGCAGCGCGACAGGGGGCTATGGCTACACCTTC. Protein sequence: CASSATGGYGYTF.

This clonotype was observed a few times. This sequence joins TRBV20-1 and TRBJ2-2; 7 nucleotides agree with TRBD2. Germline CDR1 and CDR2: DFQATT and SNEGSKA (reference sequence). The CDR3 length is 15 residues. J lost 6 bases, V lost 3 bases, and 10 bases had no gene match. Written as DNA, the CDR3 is TGCAGTGCTAGCGGACTAGACGGTTTGGCCGGGGAGCTGTTTTTT. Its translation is CSASGLDGLAGELFF.